These T cell receptor beta chains were read from a single sample in a study of shared clonotypes between healthy human individuals. Measured with immunoSEQ multiplex PCR; TCRdb has only the in-frame clones, and not every one. The sample holds millions of clones, over 85% seen once. Sequenced material: naive CD8+ T cells sorted from blood. The receptors here all came from a man between 18 and 29 years old in good health. The CDR3 runs from the conserved cysteine through the conserved F or W. D genes are given only for firm matches. Not every row has a clone size; where given, it reads once, few, many or a size class.

d_call j_call v_call clone_size cdr3_length cdr3_aa cdr3_nt
NA TRBJ2-1 TRBV5-6 NA 16 CASSGGDSGAYNEQFF TGTGCCAGCAGCGGGGGCGACAGCGGAGCCTACAATGAGCAGTTCTTC
NA TRBJ1-4 TRBV4-1 NA 13 CASSQMGAEKLFF TGCGCCAGCAGCCAAATGGGGGCGGAAAAACTGTTTTTT
NA TRBJ2-1 TRBV4-3 NA 15 CASSQEATGNQEQFF TGCGCCAGCAGCCAAGAGGCTACAGGGAATCAAGAGCAGTTCTTC
TRBD1 TRBJ1-4 TRBV6-4 NA 18 CASRTKGTGESGNEKLFF TGTGCCAGCAGGACGAAAGGGACAGGGGAATCAGGTAATGAAAAACTGTTTTTT
NA TRBJ1-2 TRBV19 NA 16 CASSPHREGIDYGYTF TGTGCCAGTAGTCCCCATCGGGAGGGGATCGACTATGGCTACACCTTC
TRBD1 TRBJ1-4 TRBV28 once 15 CASSTLRGPDEKLFF TGTGCCAGCAGTACCCTCAGGGGGCCCGATGAAAAACTGTTTTTT
TRBD1 TRBJ2-5 TRBV6-5 NA 14 CASSDRGWEETQYF TGTGCCAGCAGTGACAGGGGGTGGGAAGAGACCCAGTACTTC
TRBD1 TRBJ1-5 TRBV4-1 NA 16 CASSQGGQGSNQPQHF TGCGCCAGCAGCCAGGGAGGACAGGGAAGCAATCAGCCCCAGCATTTT
NA TRBJ1-4 TRBV4-1 NA 19 CASSQGQVLIPTTNEKLFF TGCGCCAGCAGCCAAGGACAGGTGTTAATTCCGACAACTAATGAAAAACTGTTTTTT
TRBD1 TRBJ2-1 TRBV7-9 NA 15 CASSPRTGGGNEQFF TGTGCCAGCAGCCCTCGGACAGGTGGCGGCAATGAGCAGTTCTTC
NA TRBJ1-5 TRBV27 once 13 CASSVAGNQPQHF TGTGCCAGCAGTGTAGCCGGCAATCAGCCCCAGCATTTT
TRBD1 TRBJ2-1 TRBV11-2 NA 16 CASSYWLDREPNEQFF TGTGCCAGCAGTTATTGGCTGGACAGGGAACCCAATGAGCAGTTCTTC
NA TRBJ1-2 TRBV13 NA 14 CASSQGSGDYGYTF TGTGCCAGCAGCCAGGGGAGCGGGGACTATGGCTACACCTTC
NA TRBJ1-1 TRBV27 once 14 CASSLVSGDTEAFF TGTGCCAGCAGTTTAGTTTCAGGGGACACTGAAGCTTTCTTT
TRBD2 TRBJ2-1 TRBV4-1 NA 16 CASSPRAGDSYNEQFF TGCGCCAGCAGCCCCCGGGCGGGGGACTCCTACAATGAGCAGTTCTTC
NA TRBJ2-7 TRBV27 few 13 CASSLRQPYEQYF TGTGCCAGCAGTTTACGACAGCCCTACGAGCAGTACTTC
NA TRBJ2-7 TRBV6-1 NA 14 CASSARDTAYEQYF TGTGCCAGCAGCGCCCGGGACACAGCCTACGAGCAGTACTTC
NA TRBJ2-1 TRBV27 few 14 CASATQGEYNEQFF TGTGCCAGCGCTACTCAGGGAGAATACAATGAGCAGTTCTTC
TRBD2 TRBJ2-1 TRBV9 NA 18 CASSVVPGLAGVWDEQFF TGTGCCAGCAGCGTAGTCCCTGGACTAGCGGGAGTATGGGATGAGCAGTTCTTC
TRBD2 TRBJ2-2 TRBV19 NA 18 CASSLLAGGDVGTGELFF TGTGCCAGTAGTCTCTTGGCGGGAGGTGATGTAGGCACCGGGGAGCTGTTTTTT
NA TRBJ2-7 TRBV19 once 11 CAAGPPYEQYF TGTGCCGCCGGGCCACCCTACGAGCAGTACTTC
NA TRBJ1-1 TRBV9 NA 13 CASSVTGTTEAFF TGTGCCAGCAGCGTAACAGGGACGACTGAAGCTTTCTTT
NA TRBJ2-5 TRBV11-2 NA 12 CASSALPRGRDF TGTGCCAGCAGCGCCCTCCCCCGGGGTAGGGACTTC
NA TRBJ2-5 TRBV6-1 NA 13 CASSEFLGETQYF TGTGCCAGCAGTGAATTCTTGGGGGAGACCCAGTACTTC
NA TRBJ2-1 TRBV7-9 NA 16 CASSFVSSLTYNEQFF TGTGCCAGCAGCTTCGTTAGCTCTCTCACCTACAATGAGCAGTTCTTC
NA TRBJ2-7 TRBV2 NA 12 CASLGLGSEQYF TGTGCCAGCCTCGGACTGGGATCCGAGCAGTACTTC
NA TRBJ2-7 TRBV7-9 NA 12 CASSLGTNEQYF TGTGCCAGCAGCTTAGGTACAAACGAGCAGTACTTC
NA TRBJ1-1 TRBV6-1 NA 12 CATTPLISGAFF TGTGCCACCACTCCCCTCATAAGTGGAGCTTTCTTT
NA TRBJ2-3 TRBV5-4 NA 15 CASSWGRRSLDTQYF TGTGCCAGCAGTTGGGGGAGGCGGAGCCTAGATACGCAGTATTTT
NA TRBJ1-1 TRBV5-1 NA 15 CASSFRGLDVGSAFF TGCGCCAGCAGCTTCCGCGGACTGGACGTGGGTAGCGCTTTCTTT
NA TRBJ2-5 TRBV28 NA 13 CASSPGLEETQYF TGTGCCAGCAGTCCAGGGTTGGAAGAGACCCAGTACTTC
NA TRBJ2-1 TRBV11-2 NA 15 CASSFGSGEYNEQFF TGTGCCAGCAGCTTTGGTAGCGGAGAGTACAATGAGCAGTTCTTC
TRBD1 TRBJ1-1 TRBV9 NA 15 CASSPRQGPNTEAFF TGTGCCAGCAGCCCTCGACAGGGGCCGAACACTGAAGCTTTCTTT
TRBD2 TRBJ2-1 TRBV7-8 NA 17 CASSFPEDTSENNEQFF TGTGCCAGCAGCTTCCCCGAGGACACTAGCGAGAACAATGAGCAGTTCTTC
TRBD1 TRBJ1-2 TRBV6-1 few 16 CASSEAGQAFGYGYTF TGTGCCAGCAGTGAAGCCGGACAGGCCTTTGGCTATGGCTACACCTTC
NA TRBJ1-6 TRBV27 NA 10 CASRGFSLHF TGTGCCAGCCGTGGCTTTTCCCTCCACTTT
NA TRBJ2-7 TRBV27 NA 15 CASSLDPRTAYEQYF TGTGCCAGCAGTTTAGACCCGCGAACAGCCTACGAGCAGTACTTC
TRBD1 TRBJ1-4 TRBV28 NA 15 CASSFLTGGEEKLFF TGTGCCAGCAGTTTCCTGACAGGGGGAGAGGAAAAACTGTTTTTT
NA TRBJ1-1 TRBV6-1 NA 12 CASSEGYPEAFF TGTGCCAGCAGTGAAGGGTATCCTGAAGCTTTCTTT
NA TRBJ2-7 TRBV10-3 once 11 CATSLSYEQYF TGTGCCACCAGTTTATCCTACGAGCAGTACTTC
NA TRBJ2-3 TRBV28 NA 12 CASSFLPDTQYF TGTGCCAGCAGTTTCCTTCCAGATACGCAGTATTTT
NA TRBJ2-3 TRBV10-3 NA 13 CAISEGQTDTQYF TGTGCCATCAGTGAGGGACAGACAGATACGCAGTATTTT
NA TRBJ2-7 TRBV4-1 NA 15 CASSGGTAISYEQYF TGCGCCAGCAGTGGCGGGACAGCAATCTCCTACGAGCAGTACTTC
NA TRBJ2-1 TRBV29-1 NA 14 CSVVLTSTYNEQFF TGCAGCGTTGTGTTAACATCCACTTACAATGAGCAGTTCTTC
TRBD2 TRBJ2-7 TRBV28 NA 14 CASSYRGVTYEQYF TGTGCCAGCAGTTACCGGGGGGTGACCTACGAGCAGTACTTC
TRBD1 TRBJ1-6 TRBV4-1 NA 17 CASSQVAGGYWNSPLHF TGCGCCAGCAGCCAAGTTGCAGGGGGGTATTGGAATTCACCCCTCCACTTT
NA TRBJ2-2 TRBV10-3 NA 15 CAISDLASNTGELFF TGTGCCATCAGTGATTTAGCTAGTAATACCGGGGAGCTGTTTTTT
NA TRBJ1-2 TRBV30 NA 13 CAWSGRDDYGYTF TGTGCCTGGTCGGGCAGGGATGACTATGGCTACACCTTC
TRBD1 TRBJ2-5 TRBV6-6 NA 16 CASSYTTGGFQETQYF TGTGCCAGCAGTTACACGACAGGGGGCTTCCAAGAGACCCAGTACTTC
NA TRBJ2-1 TRBV12-5 NA 14 CASGLGPTINEQFF TGTGCTAGTGGCTTGGGACCTACGATCAATGAGCAGTTCTTC
NA TRBJ2-1 TRBV20-1 NA 11 CSFGLDNEQFF TGCAGTTTCGGCCTCGACAATGAGCAGTTCTTC
NA TRBJ2-1 TRBV10-2 NA 15 CASSEFENSYNEQFF TGCGCCAGCAGTGAGTTCGAAAATTCCTACAATGAGCAGTTCTTC
NA TRBJ2-7 TRBV5-4 NA 13 CASSTGLSEEQYF TGTGCCAGCAGCACCGGACTGTCCGAGGAGCAGTACTTC
TRBD2 TRBJ2-1 TRBV6-1 NA 17 CASSEGIERGPYNEQFF TGTGCCAGCAGTGAAGGGATTGAGCGGGGACCCTACAATGAGCAGTTCTTC
NA TRBJ1-1 TRBV28 NA 17 CASSLAYTRGRHTEAFF TGTGCCAGCAGTTTGGCTTATACCCGGGGCAGACACACTGAAGCTTTCTTT
NA TRBJ2-1 TRBV5-6 NA 11 CASSVVGEQFF TGTGCCAGCAGCGTTGTGGGGGAGCAGTTCTTC
NA TRBJ1-5 TRBV18 NA 13 CASSALESQPQHF TGTGCCAGCTCAGCTTTAGAAAGTCAGCCCCAGCATTTT
NA TRBJ1-2 TRBV27 few 12 CASGRGPGGYTF TGTGCCAGCGGGAGGGGCCCAGGGGGCTACACCTTC
NA TRBJ2-1 TRBV9 NA 13 CASSVGVTNEQFF TGTGCCAGCAGCGTAGGGGTGACAAATGAGCAGTTCTTC